A single sample is the source of the 3 T cell receptor beta chains below, sequenced in a study of T cell responses to AZD1222 COVID-19 vaccine. Clones were sequenced by immunoSEQ multiplex PCR, and TCRdb holds only the in-frame ones, with some missing. The table records around 150,000 clones, 80% to 95% of them present only once. The sample here was peripheral blood, taken 28 days after the second AZD1222 dose. Receptor source: an adult who received the AZD1222 COVID-19 vaccine.

The chain joins TRBV2 to TRBJ2-1; 12 bases are shared with TRBD1. The ends lost 6 bases at V and 1 base at J; junction bases unmatched: 7. The CDR3 is 17 residues long. Germline CDR1 SNHLY, CDR2 FYNNEI. This CDR3 reads CASRGDRGLWSYNEQFF. In DNA form, the CDR3 reads TGTGCCAGCAGAGGGGACAGGGGGCTTTGGTCCTACAATGAGCAGTTCTTC.

This clone was seen just once. This chain joins TRBV6-1 and TRBJ1-2; maybe TRBD1 (6 bases). Germline lookup yields CDR1 MNHNS and CDR2 SASEGT. The CDR3 spans 15 residues. V lost 3 bases to trimming and J lost 8 bases, with 19 bases between them. CDR3 in amino acids: CASSEGRGRGYGYTF. CDR3 nucleotides: TGTGCCAGCAGTGAGGGCCGGGGGCGAGGGTACGGCTACACCTTC.

The CDR3 DNA sequence: TGTGCCAGCAGCTTAAGGACCACCGGGGAGCTGTTTTTT. It is translated as CASSLRTTGELFF. This rearrangement joins TRBV11-3 to TRBJ2-2; D uncertain. This CDR3 has 13 amino acids. In germline, CDR1 is SGHNT, CDR2 YENEEA. Trimming stripped 2 bases from V and 4 bases from J, with 5 bases between.